These 5 T cell receptor beta chains share one sample of origin, sequenced in a study of tumor-infiltrating lymphocytes in localized non-small cell lung cancer. Produced via immunoSEQ multiplex PCR; TCRdb's table is partial and in-frame only. The table lists 21,000 or so clones, about two thirds of them singletons, with under 6.5% in the top ten. Sample: lung tumor tissue. These receptors all come from a human donor with non-small cell lung cancer.

This chain joins TRBV19 and TRBJ2-2, with D perhaps TRBD1 (6 bases). In germline, CDR1 is LNHDA, CDR2 SQIVND (reference sequence). CDR3 length equals 14 residues. The V and J ends lost 7 bases and 5 bases respectively, with 14 bases between them. The CDR3 reads CASIQGPITGELFF. In nucleotides, the CDR3 is TGTGCCAGTATTCAGGGGCCTATAACCGGGGAGCTGTTTTTT.

The genes are TRBV5-1 and TRBJ2-1; 11 bases are shared with TRBD2. The CDR3 is made up of 16 amino acids. The V gene end was trimmed by 6 bases and the J gene end by 6 bases; junction bases not matched to a gene: 11. The germline V gene has CDR1 SGHRS and CDR2 YFSETQ. CDR3 amino acids: CASTERVAGGGNEQFF. The DNA for the CDR3 is TGCGCCAGCACCGAGAGGGTAGCGGGGGGGGGCAATGAGCAGTTCTTC.

J is TRBJ1-1 and V is TRBV27; TRBD1 matches 7 bases. Per the germline V gene, CDR1 is MNHEY and CDR2 is SMNVEV (reference sequence). This CDR3 has 14 residues. The ends lost 5 bases at V and 2 bases at J; junction bases unmatched: 5. The CDR3 bases are TGTGCCAGCAGTCCTCCAGGGGGAAACACTGAAGCTTTCTTT. It translates to CASSPPGGNTEAFF.

In its sample, this clone is medium-sized. The rearrangement joins TRBV6-1 to TRBJ1-6; D is ambiguous. The V end lost 2 bases, the J end lost 17 bases, and 7 bases lay between the germline ends. The CDR3 extends over 10 amino acids. Germline V gene sequence: CDR1 MNHNS, CDR2 SASEGT. The CDR3 here is CASSERTIHF. As DNA, the CDR3 is TGTGCCAGCAGTGAACGGACCATCCACTTT.

The chain uses TRBV7-9 and TRBJ2-7; TRBD1 aligns across 7 bases. The CDR3 is 13 amino acids. After removal of 2 bases from V and 6 bases from J, the junction contained 4 bases not matched to a gene. Per germline, CDR1 SEHNR and CDR2 FQNEAQ (reference sequence). CDR3 amino acids: CASSLQRDSEQYF. The CDR3 region has the DNA TGTGCCAGCAGCTTACAACGGGACAGCGAGCAGTACTTC.